Below are 23 T cell receptor beta chains sequenced from a single sample in a study of cytomegalovirus exposure and HLA in healthy donors. 13 Jbeta primers and 60 Vbeta primers were used for the PCR. The repertoire was sequenced with immunoSEQ multiplex PCR; TCRdb's copy has only in-frame clones and lacks some. The profile shows around 150,000 clones, approximately 72% of them singletons. The sequenced sample consisted of PBMCs. The receptors come from a woman in her sixties in good health and CMV-seronegative.

The rearrangement uses TRBV19 and TRBJ1-5; no clear D. V shed 2 bases and J shed 0 bases, with 5 bases lying between them. CDR3 size: 14 residues. Germline assignment: CDR1 LNHDA and CDR2 SQIVND (reference sequence). The CDR3 nucleotides are TGTGCCAGTAGTATACAGTTTAGCAATCAGCCCCAGCATTTT. Protein: CASSIQFSNQPQHF.

This clone was seen just once. The chain combines TRBV9 with TRBJ2-7; 9 bases align to TRBD1. CDR3 size: 15 residues. The V gene's germline CDR1 is SGDLS and CDR2 YYNGEE. J lost 3 bases, V lost 2 bases, and 6 bases had no gene match. CDR3 region: CASSVGRQGDYEQYF. CDR3 coding DNA: TGTGCCAGCAGCGTCGGGAGACAGGGGGACTACGAGCAGTACTTC.

The V call is TRBV4-1, the J call TRBJ2-5; 9 nucleotides align to TRBD1. J was trimmed by 4 bases and V by 2 bases; bases with no gene match: 5. CDR3 size: 15 residues. CDR1 is MGHRA and CDR2 is YSYEKL in the germline V gene. CDR3 sequence (DNA): TGCGCCAGCAGCCAAACCGGGACAGGGCTAGAGACCCAGTACTTC. It codes for CASSQTGTGLETQYF.

This clone showed up just a few times. The chain is built from TRBV9 and TRBJ2-5, with D unclear. The J call may not be correct, given that the DNA end is closer to TRBJ2-7. Germline V gives CDR1 SGDLS, CDR2 YYNGEE. CDR3 length equals 10 residues. The CDR3 DNA reads TGTGCCAGCGAACAGTGCGAGCAGTACTTC. Amino acid sequence: CASEQCEQYF.

CDR3 DNA sequence: TGTGCCAGCAGCTTGGGGGGGCAGGGGGCCTGGGAGACCCAGTACTTC. The encoded protein is CASSLGGQGAWETQYF. This rearrangement joins TRBV5-4 to TRBJ2-5; 8 bases match TRBD1. CDR1 is SGHNT, CDR2 YYREEE, per germline (reference sequence). V was pared by 0 bases and J by 5 bases, with 9 bases of the junction left unmatched. The CDR3 consists of 16 residues.

The genes are TRBV4-1 and TRBJ2-1, with TRBD2 identical over 7 bases. Germline lookup yields CDR1 MGHRA and CDR2 YSYEKL. V lost 0 bases, J lost 7 bases, and 6 bases stayed unmatched. The CDR3 covers 15 residues. CDR3 sequence reads: CASSQDWGGVNEQFF. In DNA form, the CDR3 reads TGCGCCAGCAGCCAAGATTGGGGGGGAGTTAATGAGCAGTTCTTC.

The table lists this clone with a few counts. The chain uses TRBV5-1 and TRBJ1-2; tentatively, D is TRBD1 (5 bases). The ends were cut back, 4 bases at V and 5 bases at J, with 15 bases in the middle. This CDR3 region has 14 residues. Germline V gene sequence: CDR1 SGHRS, CDR2 YFSETQ. CDR3: CASSLGGEWYGYTF. The CDR3 DNA follows: TGCGCCAGCAGCCTGGGGGGGGAGTGGTATGGCTACACCTTC.

There are a few counts of this clone. V usage is TRBV27 and J usage is TRBJ1-2; TRBD1 agrees at 9 bases. This CDR3 spans 14 amino acids. V was pared by 6 bases and J by 9 bases, with 11 bases of the junction left unmatched. Germline values: CDR1 MNHEY, CDR2 SMNVEV (reference sequence). The CDR3 is CASRTNRGLGSYTF. The CDR3 coding sequence is TGTGCCAGCAGGACTAACAGGGGGCTAGGGAGCTACACCTTC.

The chain employs TRBV28 and TRBJ2-5; 7 bases map to TRBD1. The DNA end favors TRBJ2-7, so the J call may be wrong. Looked up from germline, CDR1 is MDHEN and CDR2 is SYDVKM. The CDR3 consists of 14 residues. The CDR3 nucleotides read TGTGCCAGCAGTTCAGGGGACAGACGCTACGAGCAGTACTTC. Translated: CASSSGDRRYEQYF.

This chain uses TRBV2 with TRBJ1-2; 12 bases line up with TRBD1. Looked up from germline, CDR1 is SNHLY and CDR2 is FYNNEI. CDR3 length equals 14 residues. Trimming removed 4 bases from V and 8 bases from J; junction bases left unmatched: 5. The CDR3 spells CASSVGTGGLGYTF. CDR3 sequence (DNA): TGTGCCAGCAGTGTAGGGACAGGGGGCTTAGGCTACACCTTC.

The rearrangement links TRBV5-1 to TRBJ2-1; 12 bases agree with TRBD2. CDR1 and CDR2 from the germline V gene are SGHRS and YFSETQ. The V segment lost 4 bases and the J segment 0 bases; nucleotides outside the gene matches: 8. The CDR3 covers 18 residues. Written as DNA, the CDR3 is TGCGCCAGCAGCCCGCTAGCGGGGGGGACCCCCTCCTACAATGAGCAGTTCTTC. Its protein product is CASSPLAGGTPSYNEQFF.

This clone was seen more than once but under ten times. The V gene is TRBV19, the J gene TRBJ2-1, with D unresolved. The CDR3 spans 13 residues. In germline, CDR1 is LNHDA, CDR2 SQIVND (reference sequence). Trimming took off 2 bases at V and 6 bases at J, with 8 bases between the two ends. The CDR3 region is CASSIQTFNEQFF. CDR3 DNA: TGTGCCAGTAGTATACAGACATTCAATGAGCAGTTCTTC. Variable domain in full (rest from reference TRBV19 and TRBJ2-1): DGGITQSPKYLFRKEGQNVTLSCEQNLNHDAMYWYRQDPGQGLRLIYYSQIVNDFQKGDIAEGYSVSREKKESFPLTVTSAQKNPTAFYLCASSIQTFNEQFFGPGTRLTVL.

The gene calls are TRBV15 and TRBJ2-3; 11 bases map to TRBD2. The CDR3 covers 14 residues. The germline V gene encodes CDR1 LNHNV and CDR2 YYDKDF (reference sequence). Trimming cost V 7 bases and J 4 bases; bases outside gene matches: 4. The CDR3 nucleotides are TGTGCCACCACTCCGACTAGCGGGGCAGATACGCAGTATTTT. It is translated as CATTPTSGADTQYF.

Written as DNA, the CDR3 is TGTGCCAGCAGCTTACGCTATGGCTACACCTTC. Residues: CASSLRYGYTF. The chain is built from TRBV7-2 and TRBJ1-2; D is ambiguous. V gave up 2 bases and J gave up 4 bases, with 2 bases separating them. The CDR3 length is 11 residues. In germline, CDR1 is SGHTA, CDR2 FQGNSA.

The rearrangement links TRBV10-1 to TRBJ2-7; 7 bases are a match to TRBD2. V gave up 7 bases and J gave up 2 bases; unmatched junction bases: 17. CDR3 size: 17 residues. Germline CDR1 and CDR2: WNHNN and SYGVQD (reference sequence). As DNA, the CDR3 is TGCGCCAGCACCAGATACCCCGCGGGACTACCTACCTACGAGCAGTACTTC. Encoded protein: CASTRYPAGLPTYEQYF.

The chain combines TRBV9 with TRBJ1-3; weak D call: TRBD1 (6 bases). Germline CDR1 SGDLS, CDR2 YYNGEE. The V gene lost 4 bases and the J gene lost 3 bases, with 14 bases spanning the gap. There are 15 residues in the CDR3. CDR3 nucleotide sequence: TGTGCCAGCAGCACCGGGACATTAGGTGGAAACACCATATATTTT. Amino acids: CASSTGTLGGNTIYF.

The chain combines TRBV5-1 with TRBJ1-5; D unresolved. V was shortened by 4 bases and J by 1 base, with 21 bases between the two germline ends. The V gene's germline CDR1 is SGHRS and CDR2 YFSETQ. The CDR3 has 18 amino acids. This CDR3 is CASSLHFVFTVSNQPQHF. For the CDR3, the DNA is TGCGCCAGCAGCCTACATTTTGTTTTTACAGTGAGCAATCAGCCCCAGCATTTT.

This clone came up a few times. The gene calls are TRBV11-2 and TRBJ1-3, with D tentatively TRBD1 (6 bases). Per the germline V gene, CDR1 is SGHAT and CDR2 is FQNNGV. Trimming pared 1 base from V and 0 bases from J, leaving 10 bases between. CDR3 length: 16 amino acids. CDR3 region: CASSLVGHNSGNTIYF. CDR3 nucleotides: TGTGCCAGCAGCTTAGTGGGACACAACTCTGGAAACACCATATATTTT.

The chain links TRBV7-8 to TRBJ2-1; 7 bases fit TRBD2. Trimming cost V 6 bases and J 8 bases; bases outside gene matches: 13. The CDR3 loop spans 15 amino acids. The germline V gene has CDR1 SGHVS and CDR2 FQNEAQ. The CDR3 spells CASRLKTTSSDEQFF. In DNA, the CDR3 is TGTGCCAGCAGGCTAAAAACGACTAGCAGCGATGAGCAGTTCTTC.

The V gene is TRBV4-2, the J gene TRBJ2-2; 12 bases fit TRBD1. CDR3 length: 17 residues. CDR1 LGHNA and CDR2 YNFKEQ come from the germline V gene. The trim removed 2 bases at V and 5 bases at J, leaving 6 bases unmatched. In DNA, the CDR3 is TGTGCCAGCAGCCAATCGGGACAGGGGGCATATACCGGGGAGCTGTTTTTT. Residues: CASSQSGQGAYTGELFF.

The chain uses TRBV27 and TRBJ2-7; 7 nucleotides match TRBD2. V trimming: 5 bases; J trimming: 3 bases; junction bases outside the gene matches: 13. Germline CDR1 and CDR2: MNHEY and SMNVEV (reference sequence). This CDR3 comprises 16 residues. DNA of the CDR3: TGTGCCAGCAGTCCGGGGGGAGGGTTCGGGGGCTACGAGCAGTACTTC. This encodes CASSPGGGFGGYEQYF.

The chain links TRBV27 to TRBJ1-6; D is uncertain. The ends were cut back, 4 bases at V and 7 bases at J, with 14 bases in the middle. CDR1 MNHEY and CDR2 SMNVEV come from the germline V gene (reference sequence). The CDR3 runs to 15 residues. The DNA for the CDR3 is TGTGCCAGCAGTTCTCGGGAGGGAGTGAATTCACCCCTCCACTTT. Translated: CASSSREGVNSPLHF.

This chain uses TRBV27 with TRBJ2-7, with D perhaps matching TRBD2 (6 bases). The germline gives CDR1 MNHEY, CDR2 SMNVEV (reference sequence). Trimming removed 5 bases at V and 1 base at J, with 15 bases between. The CDR3 has 15 residues. In DNA form, the CDR3 reads TGTGCCAGCAGTCCGCGCGGAGGGAGGTCCTACGAGCAGTACTTC. It specifies CASSPRGGRSYEQYF.